This T cell receptor beta chain was observed in a study of T-cell memory formation after mild COVID-19. Study overall: There were largely donor-specific TCR clusters.

Study-wide results and caveats: That cross-reactive memory joined was suggested by some responding clones appearing in pre-infection memory. Clones shrinking from day 15 to 85 showed even CD4/CD8 mixes; later expanders tilted CD4+. Contracting CD4+ clones lay largely in CM and EM, with CD8+ ones residing in EMRA.

Via MiXCR, TCRdb re-called the 5' RACE reads, giving one row per CDR3 protein. Here the sample spans around 180,000 distinct CDR3 sequences, less than 20% being singletons. About this clonotype itself: Its target is not known.

CDR1 and CDR2 from the germline V gene are MNHEY and SVGAGI. The CDR3 loop spans 13 amino acids. The V end lost 6 bases, the J end lost 3 bases, and 11 bases lay between the germline ends. The sequence derives from a man between 18 and 35 years old who had mild COVID-19 (a few samples of this study predate the infection). Cell type and time point are not known. The sequenced material came from PBMCs or a T cell subset sorted from them (not recorded which). The chain recombines TRBV6-5 with TRBJ1-2; tentatively, D is TRBD1 (5 bases). CDR3 loop: CASRRGQYYGYTF. CDR3 nucleotide sequence: TGTGCCAGCAGACGAGGACAATACTATGGCTACACCTTC.